This T cell receptor beta chain is from a study of tumor and adjacent non-tumor tissue in lung cancer. The wider study: Aged about 31 to 80 years, patients included 10 men and a few women with stage I to III disease. Overall study results and limits: TCR diversity was significantly greater in tumor than normal lung tissue. Normal lung showed higher cumulative top 100 clone frequency than tumor.

TCRbeta libraries were built with three rounds of nested PCR, modified from ARM-PCR. TCRdb independently ran MiXCR on the multiplex PCR reads; one entry per CDR3 protein. The sample shows over 100,000 distinct CDR3 sequences, roughly 80% of them seen only once. Germline V CDR1 and CDR2: SGHAT, FQNNGV. This CDR3 is 16 amino acids long. No cell sorting was done before RNA was extracted from the tissue. With regard to this clonotype: Its specificity is unknown. Germline and junction disagree at one end, which may indicate a read error.

Sample: lung tumor tissue. This sequence was found in a woman in her sixties or seventies with non-small cell lung cancer. The chain uses TRBV11-2 and TRBJ2-2; D is perhaps TRBD2 (5 bases). The CDR3 nucleotides read TGTGCCAGCAGCTTAGTTCCAGGCAGGAGCACCGGGGAGCGGTTTTTT. Amino acid sequence: CASSLVPGRSTGERFF.